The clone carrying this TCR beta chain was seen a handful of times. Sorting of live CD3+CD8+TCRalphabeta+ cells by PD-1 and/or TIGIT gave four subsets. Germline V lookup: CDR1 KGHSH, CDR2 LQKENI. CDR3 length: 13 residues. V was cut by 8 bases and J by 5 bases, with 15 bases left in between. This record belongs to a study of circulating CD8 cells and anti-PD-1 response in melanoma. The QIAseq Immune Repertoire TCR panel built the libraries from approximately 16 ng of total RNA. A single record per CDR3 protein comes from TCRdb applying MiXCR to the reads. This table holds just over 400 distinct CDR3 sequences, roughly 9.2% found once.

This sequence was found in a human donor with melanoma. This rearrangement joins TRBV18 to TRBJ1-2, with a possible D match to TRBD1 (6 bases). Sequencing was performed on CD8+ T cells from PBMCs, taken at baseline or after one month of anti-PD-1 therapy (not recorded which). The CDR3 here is CASQDRLGYGYTF. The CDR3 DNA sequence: TGTGCCAGCCAAGACAGGCTTGGGTATGGCTACACCTTC.